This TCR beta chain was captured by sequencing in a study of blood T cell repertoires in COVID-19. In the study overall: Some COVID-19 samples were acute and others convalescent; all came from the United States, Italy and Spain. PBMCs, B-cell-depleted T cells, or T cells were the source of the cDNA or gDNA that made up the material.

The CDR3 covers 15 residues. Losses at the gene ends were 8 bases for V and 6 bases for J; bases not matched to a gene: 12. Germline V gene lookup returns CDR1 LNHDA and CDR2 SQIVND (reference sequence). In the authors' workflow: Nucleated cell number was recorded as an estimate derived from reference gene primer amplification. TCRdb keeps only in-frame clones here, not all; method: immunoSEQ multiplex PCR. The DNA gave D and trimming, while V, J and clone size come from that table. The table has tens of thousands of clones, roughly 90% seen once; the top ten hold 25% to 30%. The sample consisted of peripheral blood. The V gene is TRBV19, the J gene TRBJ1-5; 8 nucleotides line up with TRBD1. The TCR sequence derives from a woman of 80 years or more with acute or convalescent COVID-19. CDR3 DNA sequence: TGTGCCAGTGGACGGGGACAGGTCGATGCTCAGCCCCAGCATTTT. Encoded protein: CASGRGQVDAQPQHF. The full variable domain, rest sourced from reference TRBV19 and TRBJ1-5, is DGGITQSPKYLFRKEGQNVTLSCEQNLNHDAMYWYRQDPGQGLRLIYYSQIVNDFQKGDIAEGYSVSREKKESFPLTVTSAQKNPTAFYLCASGRGQVDAQPQHFGDGTRLSIL.